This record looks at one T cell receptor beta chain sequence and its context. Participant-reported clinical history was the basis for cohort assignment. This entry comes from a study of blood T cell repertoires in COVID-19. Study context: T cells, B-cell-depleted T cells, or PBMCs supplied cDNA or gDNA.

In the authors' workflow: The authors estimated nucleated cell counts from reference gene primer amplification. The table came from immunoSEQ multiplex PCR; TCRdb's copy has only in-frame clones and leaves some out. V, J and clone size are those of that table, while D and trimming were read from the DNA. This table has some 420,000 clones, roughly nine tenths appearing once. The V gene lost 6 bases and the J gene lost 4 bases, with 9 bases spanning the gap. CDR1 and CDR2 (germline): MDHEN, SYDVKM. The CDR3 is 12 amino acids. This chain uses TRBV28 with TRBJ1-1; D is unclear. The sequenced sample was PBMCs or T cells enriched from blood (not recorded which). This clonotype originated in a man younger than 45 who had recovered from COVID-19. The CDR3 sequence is CASSPLVTEAFF. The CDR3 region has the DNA TGTGCCAGCAGCCCGTTAGTCACTGAAGCTTTCTTT.